The 22 T cell receptor beta chains below all came from one sample that was sequenced in a study of technical replicates of blood from several donors. TCRdb keeps only in-frame clones here, not all; method: immunoSEQ multiplex PCR. This sample has 65,000 to 95,000 clones, with roughly 94% found just once. Material: T cells isolated from PBMCs. The receptors originated from a human donor in good health.

The V gene is TRBV4-1, the J gene TRBJ1-2; D possibly corresponds to TRBD1 (5 bases). The V gene lost 0 bases and the J gene lost 4 bases, with 9 bases spanning the gap. The CDR3 has 14 amino acids. The V gene's germline CDR1 is MGHRA and CDR2 YSYEKL. The CDR3 DNA sequence: TGCGCCAGCAGCCAAGATCTACAGGTCTATGGCTACACCTTC. Protein sequence: CASSQDLQVYGYTF.

This chain uses TRBV29-1 with TRBJ1-1, with 7 bases matching TRBD1. Germline CDR1 reads SQVTM; CDR2 reads ANQGSEA. The CDR3 is 14 amino acids. V was clipped by 0 bases and J by 8 bases; unmatched bases: 9. In DNA, the CDR3 is TGCAGCGTTGAAGATTCCAGGGGGAGTTGGGAAGCTTTCTTT. This encodes CSVEDSRGSWEAFF. Full variable domain (missing parts from reference TRBV29-1 and TRBJ1-1): SAVISQKPSRDICQRGTSLTIQCQVDSQVTMMFWYRQQPGQSLTLIATANQGSEATYESGFVIDKFPISRPNLTFSTLTVSNMSPEDSSIYLCSVEDSRGSWEAFFGQGTRLTVV.

This clone was found once. The CDR3 coding sequence is TGCGCCAGCAGCCAAGATCTCCAGGTCCTAGCCAAAAACATTCAGTACTTC. As protein: CASSQDLQVLAKNIQYF. The chain recombines TRBV4-1 with TRBJ2-4; D gene uncertain. The germline V gene encodes CDR1 MGHRA and CDR2 YSYEKL. The CDR3 extends over 17 amino acids. Trimming removed 0 bases at V and 0 bases at J, with 12 bases between.

The V gene is TRBV28, the J gene TRBJ2-1; the match to TRBD1 covers 7 bases. The CDR3 runs to 16 residues. The junction had 8 bases not matched to a gene; V was cut back by 6 bases and J by 0 bases. CDR1 is MDHEN and CDR2 is SYDVKM in the germline V gene. The CDR3 DNA reads TGTGCCAGCAGACCTCAACAGGGGAGCTCCTACAATGAGCAGTTCTTC. Protein: CASRPQQGSSYNEQFF.

The chain links TRBV6-1 to TRBJ1-2; D is possibly TRBD1 (6 bases). Germline lookup yields CDR1 MNHNS and CDR2 SASEGT. There are 13 residues in the CDR3. The V gene lost 1 base and the J gene lost 7 bases, with 10 bases spanning the gap. Here the CDR3 reads CASSEGMGAGYTF. CDR3 in DNA: TGTGCCAGCAGTGAAGGTATGGGGGCTGGCTACACCTTC.

This rearrangement joins TRBV30 to TRBJ2-7, with 7 bases aligning to TRBD1. The CDR3 extends over 11 amino acids. Germline V gene lookup returns CDR1 GTSNPN and CDR2 SVGIG (reference sequence). The V and J ends lost 5 bases and 2 bases, in that order; junction bases with no gene match: 0. CDR3 sequence (DNA): TGTGCCTGGGGACAGGCCTACGAGCAGTACTTC. As protein: CAWGQAYEQYF.

The chain couples TRBV2 to TRBJ2-7, with D possibly being TRBD2 (5 bases). Trimming cost V 3 bases and J 5 bases, with 14 bases left between them. This CDR3 region has 14 residues. Germline-derived CDR1 and CDR2 are SNHLY and FYNNEI. The CDR3 reads CASSDRSSFHEQYF. In DNA form, the CDR3 reads TGTGCCAGCAGTGATCGCTCTAGCTTCCACGAGCAGTACTTC.

The chain recombines TRBV21-1 with TRBJ2-7; the table's D gene call, TRBD1, was not cross checked with the DNA. TRBV21-1 is a pseudogene segment. This CDR3 is built from 13 residues. Here the CDR3 DNA reads TGTGCCAGCAGCAAAGGGACAGGGGGCGAGCAGTACTTC. Translation: CASSKGTGGEQYF.

The chain uses TRBV6-1 and TRBJ2-5; D possibly corresponds to TRBD2 (5 bases). This CDR3 is 15 amino acids long. Trimming removed 8 bases from V and 0 bases from J, with 16 bases in between. Germline V gene sequence: CDR1 MNHNS, CDR2 SASEGT. CDR3 sequence (DNA): TGTGCCAGCGGGCGGAGCGGCCGGTACCAAGAGACCCAGTACTTC. Protein sequence: CASGRSGRYQETQYF.

The DNA for the CDR3 is TGTGCCAGCAGCCGAGAACAGGGTGGGTCATTCACACTCTCCTACGAGCAGTACTTC. This encodes CASSREQGGSFTLSYEQYF. The rearrangement uses TRBV11-3 and TRBJ2-7, with D perhaps matching TRBD1 (6 bases). Trimming took off 5 bases at V and 0 bases at J, with 26 bases between the two ends. The V gene's germline CDR1 is SGHNT and CDR2 YENEEA. The CDR3 contains 19 residues.

This chain links TRBV30 with TRBJ2-7; D is undetermined. V lost 2 bases to trimming and J lost 4 bases, with 9 bases between them. The CDR3 runs to 12 residues. Germline V gene sequence: CDR1 GTSNPN, CDR2 SVGIG (reference sequence). The CDR3 here is CAWSPGRYEQYF. CDR3 DNA: TGTGCCTGGAGTCCGGGTCGTTACGAGCAGTACTTC.

This rearrangement joins TRBV30 to TRBJ1-1; D gene unclear. Germline CDR1 reads GTSNPN; CDR2 reads SVGIG (reference sequence). The CDR3 runs 12 residues. The V end was cut by 2 bases, the J end by 0 bases, with 4 bases between. In nucleotides, the CDR3 is TGTGCCTGGAGTCGGGTGAACACTGAAGCTTTCTTT. This sequence encodes CAWSRVNTEAFF. Supplemented by reference TRBV30 and TRBJ1-1, the full variable domain reads SQTIHQWPATLVQPVGSPLSLECTVEGTSNPNLYWYRQAAGRGLQLLFYSVGIGQISSEVPQNLSASRPQDRQFILSSKKLLLSDSGFYLCAWSRVNTEAFFGQGTRLTVV.

The chain links TRBV13 to TRBJ2-1; 10 nucleotides align to TRBD2. Germline assignment: CDR1 PRHDT and CDR2 FYEKMQ (reference sequence). V was pared by 5 bases and J by 2 bases, with 9 bases of the junction left unmatched. The CDR3 consists of 17 residues. CDR3 DNA sequence: TGTGCCAGCAGCCCTATCCCTAGCGGGGGAGCCTACAATGAGCAGTTCTTC. It is translated as CASSPIPSGGAYNEQFF.

The gene calls are TRBV27 and TRBJ2-7, with D perhaps TRBD2 (6 bases). CDR1 is MNHEY and CDR2 is SMNVEV in the germline V gene (reference sequence). This CDR3 is 17 amino acids long. Trimming pared 5 bases from V and 2 bases from J, leaving 22 bases between. In DNA form, the CDR3 reads TGTGCCAGCAGTCTCGTCAACCAAGCGGGCGCCCCCTACGAGCAGTACTTC. Protein sequence: CASSLVNQAGAPYEQYF.

The chain employs TRBV4-3 and TRBJ2-2; TRBD2 agrees at 7 bases. With V trimmed by 0 bases and J by 6 bases, 10 bases remained unmatched. Germline assignment: CDR1 LGHNA and CDR2 YSLEER. The CDR3 loop spans 17 amino acids. CDR3 loop: CASSQDMGGSSPGELFF. The CDR3, as DNA: TGCGCCAGCAGCCAAGATATGGGCGGGAGTTCTCCCGGGGAGCTGTTTTTT.

The CDR3 DNA sequence: TGTGCCAGTAGGGACGGACAGGGAGTCTATGGCTACACCTTC. Protein sequence: CASRDGQGVYGYTF. This chain uses TRBV19 with TRBJ1-2, with 8 nucleotides matching TRBD1. Trimming took 6 bases from V and 4 from J; bases not matched to a gene: 7. The CDR3 runs 14 residues. In germline, CDR1 is LNHDA, CDR2 SQIVND (reference sequence).

A few counts support this clone. This chain connects TRBV7-2 to TRBJ1-2; 7 bases line up with TRBD1. This CDR3 spans 12 amino acids. Germline lookup yields CDR1 SGHTA and CDR2 FQGNSA. The junction had 0 bases not matched to a gene; V was cut back by 3 bases and J by 5 bases. The CDR3 is CASSLTGYGYTF. In nucleotides, the CDR3 is TGTGCCAGCAGCTTGACAGGGTATGGCTACACCTTC. The variable domain in full, completed from reference TRBV7-2 and TRBJ1-2, reads GAGVSQSPSNKVTEKGKDVELRCDPISGHTALYWYRQSLGQGLEFLIYFQGNSAPDKSGLPSDRFSAERTGGSVSTLTIQRTQQEDSAVYLCASSLTGYGYTFGSGTRLTVV.

The chain uses TRBV28 and TRBJ1-2; D unclear. The V gene lost 3 bases and the J gene lost 5 bases, with 13 bases spanning the gap. The CDR3 spans 14 residues. In germline, CDR1 is MDHEN, CDR2 SYDVKM. In DNA form, the CDR3 reads TGTGCCAGCAGTTTGCCTATGATGTTTTATGGCTACACCTTC. Its translation is CASSLPMMFYGYTF.

The V gene is TRBV14, the J gene TRBJ1-5; 7 bases are a match to TRBD1. Trimming at V came to 0 bases and at J to 6 bases, leaving 17 bases not matched to a gene. This CDR3 comprises 19 residues. The V gene's germline CDR1 is SGHDN and CDR2 FVKESK. For the CDR3, the DNA is TGTGCCAGCAGCCAAGAGGCCGTTACAGGGGCAAAATATTCTCAGCCCCAGCATTTT. This translates into CASSQEAVTGAKYSQPQHF.

The chain links TRBV30 to TRBJ2-1, with 8 bases aligning to TRBD2. The J segment lost 6 bases and the V segment lost 4 bases, leaving 8 bases of the junction unmatched. CDR1 and CDR2 from the germline V gene are GTSNPN and SVGIG (reference sequence). The CDR3 contains 14 residues. The CDR3 protein is CAWTPGLVSNEQFF. DNA for the CDR3: TGTGCCTGGACACCGGGACTAGTCTCCAATGAGCAGTTCTTC.

The chain recombines TRBV19 with TRBJ2-5; D possibly corresponds to TRBD1 (5 bases). Germline values: CDR1 LNHDA, CDR2 SQIVND (reference sequence). The V gene lost 6 bases and the J gene lost 3 bases, with 17 bases spanning the gap. This CDR3 has 15 amino acids. This chain's CDR3 is CASRTTVSHEETQYF. CDR3 nucleotides: TGTGCCAGTAGGACGACAGTGTCCCACGAAGAGACCCAGTACTTC.

This chain links TRBV30 with TRBJ1-5, with TRBD1 identical over 8 bases. The germline gives CDR1 GTSNPN, CDR2 SVGIG (reference sequence). Trimming cost V 2 bases and J 10 bases; bases outside gene matches: 10. This CDR3 spans 14 amino acids. The chain's CDR3 is CAWSPNRGGNPQHF. The CDR3 DNA is TGTGCCTGGAGTCCTAACAGGGGGGGAAATCCCCAGCATTTT.